What follows are 4 T cell receptor beta chains derived from one specimen sequenced in a study of shared clonotypes between healthy human individuals. TCRdb's table, derived via immunoSEQ multiplex PCR, lists solely in-frame clones and lacks some. The sample yields 2 million to 2.5 million clones, 90% to 97% seen once. Sequenced sample: naive CD4+ T cells sorted from blood. The subset here: CD45RA+ positively selected. The origin of the receptors is a man aged 18-30 years in good health.

The V gene is TRBV30, the J gene TRBJ1-6, with no clear D. CDR1 GTSNPN and CDR2 SVGIG come from the germline V gene (reference sequence). Trimming took off 0 bases at V and 14 bases at J, with 17 bases between the two ends. The CDR3 length is 14 residues. The DNA of the CDR3 is TGTGCCTGGAGTGTATCGGGCCCCGGGGTGTCCCTCCACTTT. Translation gives CAWSVSGPGVSLHF.

The chain links TRBV11-3 to TRBJ2-1, with 7 bases aligning to TRBD2. CDR1 is SGHNT, CDR2 YENEEA, per germline. J gave up 4 bases and V 2 bases, and 5 bases lay outside the gene matches. The CDR3 is 15 residues long. The DNA of the CDR3 is TGTGCCAGCAGCTTAATGGGGGAGGGGTACAATGAGCAGTTCTTC. It specifies CASSLMGEGYNEQFF.

This chain links TRBV10-3 with TRBJ1-4; D call uncertain. The V and J ends lost 6 bases and 8 bases respectively, with 10 bases between them. The CDR3 length is 12 residues. Germline lookup yields CDR1 ENHRY and CDR2 SYGVKD. The CDR3 DNA reads as TGTGCCATCAGCGGGTTAGGGGAAAAACTGTTTTTT. It specifies CAISGLGEKLFF.

In this sample, this clone turned up once. The chain joins TRBV5-6 to TRBJ2-1; D is possibly TRBD2 (6 bases). The CDR3 runs 14 residues. Germline-derived CDR1 and CDR2 are SGHDT and YYEEEE. V gave up 0 bases and J gave up 9 bases, with 13 bases separating them. The CDR3 DNA is TGTGCCAGCAGCTTGGAGGGAGGAAGGGGTGAGCAGTTCTTC. Translation gives CASSLEGGRGEQFF.